This T cell receptor (beta chain) was documented in a study of low-dose radiotherapy and immunotherapy resistance in tumors. TRAV- and TRBV-specific primers, spanning alpha and beta chains, primed first-strand cDNA. The PCR that amplified TCRs ran for around 22 cycles, relying on a constant-region primer and a V-primer adapter. The isolated mRNA underwent amplification through in vitro transcription. TCRdb recomputed calls from the reads with MiXCR, one row per CDR3 protein. The sample has 13,000 to 15,000 distinct CDR3 sequences, 65% to 75% seen once. This clonotype was observed a handful of times. The receptor was isolated from a human donor with advanced metastatic prostate, ovarian, gallbladder or colorectal cancer (not recorded which). This table probably holds off-target reads from a library built for another chain.

The CDR3 DNA sequence: TGTGCCACTGGGCCTGGTGGGGCACGGCAGCCCCAGCATTTT. The encoded protein is CATGPGGARQPQHF. The rearrangement joins TRBV6-2 or TRBV6-3 to TRBJ1-5; weak D call: TRBD1 (5 bases). The CDR3 totals 14 residues. The V and J ends lost 10 bases and 7 bases respectively, with 20 bases between them. Germline V gene sequence: CDR1 MNHEY, CDR2 SVGEGT.